Listed below are T cell receptor beta chains from one sample, sequenced in a study of beta chain features in type 1 diabetes. Produced via immunoSEQ multiplex PCR; TCRdb's table is partial and in-frame only. The repertoire includes fewer than 200,000 clones, roughly 8.1% of them detected once, and 0.55% to 0.75% sits in the top ten. Specimen: central memory CD4+ T cells from blood. Receptors were obtained from a man between 18 and 29 years old in good health. The conserved cysteine and the conserved F or W are not part of the CDR3 here.

>TRBJ2-1|TRBV2
ASRETGRNEQF
>TRBJ2-7|TRBV5-6
ASSLGRYYEQY
>TRBJ1-6|TRBV5-6
ASSPTGDSPLH
>TRBJ2-3|TRBV4-2
ASSKRGGTDTQY
>TRBJ2-7|TRBV7-9
ASSLGVYEQY
>TRBJ1-1|TRBV28
ASTSRDRTNTEAF
>TRBJ2-2|TRBV4-2
ASSQASGRDTGELF
>TRBJ2-6|TRBV5-8
ASSPDSVSGANVLT
>TRBJ2-7|TRBV27
ASSSRGGPYEQY
>TRBJ2-1|TRBV11-2
ASSAGWEANEQF
>TRBJ2-5|TRBV5-6
ASSLTSDRKQETQY
>TRBJ1-2|TRBV7-9
ASSEQGNNYGYT
>TRBJ1-5|TRBV5-1
ASSLSGWDQPQH
>TRBJ2-3|TRBV11-3
ASSFGDTQY
>TRBJ1-2|TRBV7-2
ASSFSTGDYGYT
>TRBJ2-2|TRBV27
ASSPSWGQSTGELF
>TRBJ2-2|TRBV6-5
ASSYLALAAGELF
>TRBJ2-3|TRBV7-2
ASSLRWDTQY